The next 25 T cell receptor beta chains were all read from a single sample in a study of blood T cell repertoires in COVID-19. Using immunoSEQ multiplex PCR, the repertoire was profiled, and TCRdb retains in-frame clones only, with some absent. In the table there are roughly 290,000 clones, 90% of which are singletons. Sequencing input: peripheral blood. The origin of the receptors is a woman in her twenties or thirties with COVID-19, enrolled during active disease.

This sequence joins TRBV28 and TRBJ2-5; tentative D call: TRBD2 (5 bases). V shed 3 bases and J shed 7 bases, with 15 bases lying between them. CDR3 length: 14 amino acids. Germline CDR1 is MDHEN and CDR2 is SYDVKM. CDR3 DNA sequence: TGTGCCAGCAGTTTTTCGCCACTCAGCGGGACCCAGTACTTC. Its translation: CASSFSPLSGTQYF.

The chain links TRBV10-3 to TRBJ2-2, with 11 bases identical to TRBD2. After removal of 5 bases from V and 2 bases from J, the junction contained 7 bases not matched to a gene. Germline V CDR1 and CDR2: ENHRY, SYGVKD. The CDR3 sequence is 17 residues long. Here the CDR3 reads CAISYRGLAENTGELFF. DNA of the CDR3: TGTGCCATCAGTTATAGGGGACTAGCGGAAAACACCGGGGAGCTGTTTTTT.

This clone was found once. The chain combines TRBV5-4 with TRBJ1-6, with D tentatively TRBD1 (6 bases). This CDR3 spans 16 amino acids. Trimming pared 4 bases from V and 8 bases from J, leaving 19 bases between. Per the germline V gene, CDR1 is SGHNT and CDR2 is YYREEE (reference sequence). The CDR3 here is CASSLPEGDRDSPLHF. The CDR3 DNA reads TGTGCCAGCAGCCTTCCCGAGGGGGATAGAGATTCACCCCTCCACTTT.

The genes are TRBV19 and TRBJ2-3; D remains unclear. The CDR3 covers 14 residues. In germline, CDR1 is LNHDA, CDR2 SQIVND (reference sequence). With 2 bases removed from V and 4 bases from J, the gap between germline ends came to 10 bases. The CDR3: CASSIPGSPDTQYF. The DNA of the CDR3 is TGTGCCAGTAGTATACCCGGGTCCCCAGATACGCAGTATTTT.

V and J are TRBV6-4 and TRBJ2-7; 10 bases match TRBD2. The J segment lost 9 bases and the V segment lost 3 bases, leaving 5 bases of the junction unmatched. Per the germline V gene, CDR1 is MRHNA and CDR2 is SNTAGT. The CDR3 consists of 13 residues. The CDR3 bases are TGTGCCAGCAGTGAGGGAGCGGGAGGGGCGCAGTACTTC. Its protein is CASSEGAGGAQYF.

This rearrangement joins TRBV9 to TRBJ2-3; the match to TRBD1 covers 7 bases. Trimming cost V 3 bases and J 4 bases; bases outside gene matches: 8. CDR3 size: 15 residues. Looked up from germline, CDR1 is SGDLS and CDR2 is YYNGEE. The CDR3 here is CASSAGTASSDTQYF. The CDR3 DNA reads TGTGCCAGCAGCGCTGGGACAGCATCCTCAGATACGCAGTATTTT.

The genes are TRBV13 and TRBJ2-7; 8 positions match TRBD1. The CDR3 is made up of 13 amino acids. Germline CDR1 and CDR2: PRHDT and FYEKMQ (reference sequence). V gave up 5 bases and J gave up 8 bases; unmatched junction bases: 8. CDR3 in amino acids: CASSPGTGKKQYF. Here the CDR3 DNA reads TGTGCCAGCAGCCCCGGGACAGGTAAAAAGCAGTACTTC.

The chain carries TRBV18 and TRBJ2-1; 9 positions agree with TRBD1. From germline, CDR1 is KGHSH and CDR2 LQKENI. This CDR3 is 14 amino acids long. J was trimmed by 4 bases and V by 6 bases; bases with no gene match: 4. The CDR3 DNA reads TGTGCCAGCTCGGGGACAGGGTCTTACAATGAGCAGTTCTTC. This gives the protein CASSGTGSYNEQFF.

This sequence joins TRBV5-1 and TRBJ1-3; TRBD1 matches 7 bases. This CDR3 comprises 15 residues. Looked up from germline, CDR1 is SGHRS and CDR2 is YFSETQ. Germline trimming cut 4 bases from V and 2 bases from J; bases unmatched to any gene: 6. This chain's CDR3 is CASSIQGNAGNTIYF. CDR3 DNA: TGCGCCAGCAGCATACAGGGGAACGCTGGAAACACCATATATTTT.

The chain employs TRBV7-6 and TRBJ2-1, with 14 bases matching TRBD2. The ends lost 8 bases at V and 9 bases at J; junction bases unmatched: 6. This CDR3 has 14 residues. Germline CDR1 SGHVS, CDR2 FNYEAQ. The CDR3 protein is CASGTSGSLSEQFF. The CDR3 DNA follows: TGTGCCAGCGGGACTAGCGGGAGTTTAAGTGAGCAGTTCTTC.

This rearrangement joins TRBV3-1 (or the pseudogene TRBV3-2) to TRBJ2-7, with D possibly TRBD2 on 6 matching bases. The V end lost 1 base, the J end lost 3 bases, and 13 bases lay between the germline ends. The CDR3 is 15 amino acids. Germline V lookup: CDR1 LGHDT, CDR2 YNNKEL (reference sequence). CDR3 DNA sequence: TGTGCCAGCAGCCAAGTCTGGGGAGGCGGCTACGAGCAGTACTTC. Its translation is CASSQVWGGGYEQYF.

The V and J genes are TRBV5-1 and TRBJ2-5; 7 nucleotides match TRBD2. The CDR3 is 13 residues long. J gave up 5 bases and V 1 base, and 2 bases lay outside the gene matches. The germline V gene has CDR1 SGHRS and CDR2 YFSETQ. CDR3 sequence reads: CASSLSGRETQYF. In nucleotides, the CDR3 is TGCGCCAGCAGCTTGTCCGGGAGGGAGACCCAGTACTTC.

The chain has TRBV6-5 and TRBJ2-2, with D maybe TRBD1 (6 bases). Germline-derived CDR1 and CDR2 are MNHEY and SVGAGI. The germline V and J ends were trimmed by 6 bases and 6 bases, with 14 bases remaining between them. The CDR3 has 14 amino acids. The CDR3 DNA is TGTGCCAGCAGGTTGGACAGTAGGGCCGGGGAGCTGTTTTTT. The encoded protein is CASRLDSRAGELFF.

The V gene is TRBV4-1, the J gene TRBJ1-1; maybe TRBD1 (6 bases). Germline-derived CDR1 and CDR2 are MGHRA and YSYEKL. This CDR3 contains 15 residues. With 10 bases removed from V and 1 base from J, the gap between germline ends came to 19 bases. The CDR3 reads CATSRGEGTNTEAFF. The CDR3 region has the DNA TGCGCCACTAGCAGGGGTGAAGGGACGAACACTGAAGCTTTCTTT.

This sequence joins TRBV10-1 and TRBJ2-7; 8 nucleotides agree with TRBD1. Germline loops: CDR1 WNHNN, CDR2 SYGVQD (reference sequence). This CDR3 region has 14 residues. V lost 4 bases to trimming and J lost 4 bases; unmatched junction nucleotides: 6. Here the CDR3 DNA reads TGCGCCAGCAGTGGGGGACAGGTTTCATACGAGCAGTACTTC. Its protein is CASSGGQVSYEQYF.

The chain couples TRBV5-1 to TRBJ1-1; D ambiguous. Trimming stripped 4 bases from V and 0 bases from J, with 7 bases between. Germline CDR1 and CDR2: SGHRS and YFSETQ. This CDR3 is built from 13 residues. CDR3 sequence: CASSEGVNTEAFF. The CDR3 DNA sequence: TGCGCCAGCAGCGAGGGTGTGAACACTGAAGCTTTCTTT.

The chain joins TRBV28 to TRBJ2-7; TRBD2 aligns across 9 bases. The CDR3 is 16 residues long. Germline loops: CDR1 MDHEN, CDR2 SYDVKM. V lost 7 bases, J lost 7 bases, and 17 bases stayed unmatched. The CDR3 spells CASKSAGAGGQLEQYF. CDR3 DNA sequence: TGTGCCAGCAAATCTGCTGGGGCGGGAGGGCAATTGGAGCAGTACTTC.

This chain uses TRBV7-3 with TRBJ2-1; 13 nucleotides line up with TRBD2. V was clipped by 4 bases and J by 9 bases; unmatched bases: 6. CDR1 and CDR2 from the germline V gene are SGHTA and FQGTGA. This CDR3 is 15 amino acids long. This CDR3 reads CASSSGLAGTGEQFF. The CDR3 DNA reads as TGTGCCAGCAGCTCGGGACTAGCGGGAACGGGTGAGCAGTTCTTC.

The genes are TRBV6-1 and TRBJ1-1; D is perhaps TRBD1 (6 bases). This CDR3 is built from 13 residues. V lost 6 bases and J lost 0, with 8 bases in between. CDR1 and CDR2 (germline): MNHNS, SASEGT. The CDR3 region is CASRQGLNTEAFF. For the CDR3, the DNA is TGTGCCAGCAGACAGGGTCTGAACACTGAAGCTTTCTTT.

The chain joins TRBV6-5 to TRBJ1-1; weak D call: TRBD1 (6 bases). Germline V CDR1 and CDR2: MNHEY, SVGAGI. V lost 6 bases to trimming and J lost 8 bases, with 16 bases between them. This CDR3 is built from 13 residues. Here the CDR3 DNA reads TGTGCCAGCAGCTTGCACGGGGGGGCCGAAGCTTTCTTT. Protein sequence: CASSLHGGAEAFF.

The chain carries TRBV3-1 (or the pseudogene TRBV3-2) and TRBJ2-7; 7 nucleotides agree with TRBD1. Germline assignment: CDR1 LGHDT and CDR2 YNNKEL (reference sequence). Trimming took 4 bases from V and 5 from J; bases not matched to a gene: 8. This CDR3 contains 14 residues. The CDR3 loop is CASSPGAGGNEQYF. CDR3 nucleotides: TGTGCCAGCAGCCCAGGGGCAGGGGGAAACGAGCAGTACTTC.

The rearrangement joins TRBV3-1 (or the pseudogene TRBV3-2) to TRBJ1-1, with no clear D. The length of the CDR3 is 12 residues. The V and J ends lost 6 bases and 3 bases respectively, with 8 bases between them. The germline V gene encodes CDR1 LGHDT and CDR2 YNNKEL (reference sequence). The CDR3 nucleotides read TGTGCCAGCAGGGGCAGTGACACTGAAGCTTTCTTT. Encoded protein: CASRGSDTEAFF.

The chain has TRBV7-2 and TRBJ2-1; 7 bases line up with TRBD2. Looked up from germline, CDR1 is SGHTA and CDR2 is FQGNSA. The CDR3 totals 14 residues. V lost 5 bases to trimming and J lost 7 bases; unmatched junction nucleotides: 8. CDR3: CASSSSGLTNEQFF. In nucleotides, the CDR3 is TGTGCCAGCAGCAGCTCGGGACTAACTAATGAGCAGTTCTTC.

The chain employs TRBV7-2 and TRBJ1-2; 9 nucleotides agree with TRBD1. CDR1 and CDR2 (germline): SGHTA, FQGNSA. This CDR3 spans 16 amino acids. Trimming removed 5 bases from V and 6 bases from J; junction bases left unmatched: 13. In DNA, the CDR3 is TGTGCCAGCAGCACCGCCCGTTCGTGGGACAGGGATGGCTACACCTTC. Protein sequence: CASSTARSWDRDGYTF. Filled out from reference TRBV7-2 and TRBJ1-2, the complete variable domain reads GAGVSQSPSNKVTEKGKDVELRCDPISGHTALYWYRQSLGQGLEFLIYFQGNSAPDKSGLPSDRFSAERTGGSVSTLTIQRTQQEDSAVYLCASSTARSWDRDGYTFGSGTRLTVV.

The chain recombines TRBV9 with TRBJ1-1, with D perhaps matching TRBD1 (6 bases). The CDR3 is made up of 17 amino acids. V lost 3 bases to trimming and J lost 0 bases, with 18 bases between them. The germline gives CDR1 SGDLS, CDR2 YYNGEE. The CDR3 DNA is TGTGCCAGCAGCGCGTCGTCAGGGGCCTCCTTGAACACTGAAGCTTTCTTT. Encoded protein: CASSASSGASLNTEAFF.